This T cell receptor beta chain was observed in a study of technical replicates of blood from a handful of donors. Repertoires were generated with immunoSEQ multiplex PCR, while TCRdb's copy carries only in-frame clones and drops some. The sample includes roughly 100,000 clones, roughly 95% of them seen just once. Sequencing was performed on T cells isolated from PBMCs. This receptor was obtained from a human donor in good health.

CDR3 sequence reads: CASQSPEVLNTIYF. In DNA, the CDR3 is TGTGCCAGCCAATCTCCGGAGGTACTAAACACCATATATTTT. V gene TRBV11-3 combines with J gene TRBJ1-3; D gene unclear. The ends were cut back, 8 bases at V and 6 bases at J, with 17 bases in the middle. Germline V gene data show CDR1 as SGHNT and CDR2 as YENEEA. The CDR3 sequence is 14 residues long.